This T cell receptor beta chain was captured in a study of T cell responses to AZD1222 COVID-19 vaccine. Note on this clone: Antigen unknown.

Notes on the study in general: At study baseline, merely several AZD1222 recipients were seropositive. The donor group comprised mostly white British people and more females; the analysis possibly underestimated clonal diversity.

Trimming shortened V by 6 bases and J by 6 bases, and 9 bases separated the two germline ends. The CDR3 loop spans 11 amino acids. Germline assignment: CDR1 SNHLY and CDR2 FYNNEI. Repertoires were generated with immunoSEQ multiplex PCR, while TCRdb's copy carries only in-frame clones and drops some. The sample has 100,000 to 110,000 clones, over 75% seen once. The source material was peripheral blood, sampled on day 0 of MenACWY control vaccination. The V and J genes are TRBV2 and TRBJ2-7; D is possibly TRBD1 (6 bases). The clonotype comes from an adult in good health. The CDR3: CASSSGAEQYF. In nucleotides, the CDR3 is TGTGCCAGCAGCTCAGGGGCCGAGCAGTACTTC.